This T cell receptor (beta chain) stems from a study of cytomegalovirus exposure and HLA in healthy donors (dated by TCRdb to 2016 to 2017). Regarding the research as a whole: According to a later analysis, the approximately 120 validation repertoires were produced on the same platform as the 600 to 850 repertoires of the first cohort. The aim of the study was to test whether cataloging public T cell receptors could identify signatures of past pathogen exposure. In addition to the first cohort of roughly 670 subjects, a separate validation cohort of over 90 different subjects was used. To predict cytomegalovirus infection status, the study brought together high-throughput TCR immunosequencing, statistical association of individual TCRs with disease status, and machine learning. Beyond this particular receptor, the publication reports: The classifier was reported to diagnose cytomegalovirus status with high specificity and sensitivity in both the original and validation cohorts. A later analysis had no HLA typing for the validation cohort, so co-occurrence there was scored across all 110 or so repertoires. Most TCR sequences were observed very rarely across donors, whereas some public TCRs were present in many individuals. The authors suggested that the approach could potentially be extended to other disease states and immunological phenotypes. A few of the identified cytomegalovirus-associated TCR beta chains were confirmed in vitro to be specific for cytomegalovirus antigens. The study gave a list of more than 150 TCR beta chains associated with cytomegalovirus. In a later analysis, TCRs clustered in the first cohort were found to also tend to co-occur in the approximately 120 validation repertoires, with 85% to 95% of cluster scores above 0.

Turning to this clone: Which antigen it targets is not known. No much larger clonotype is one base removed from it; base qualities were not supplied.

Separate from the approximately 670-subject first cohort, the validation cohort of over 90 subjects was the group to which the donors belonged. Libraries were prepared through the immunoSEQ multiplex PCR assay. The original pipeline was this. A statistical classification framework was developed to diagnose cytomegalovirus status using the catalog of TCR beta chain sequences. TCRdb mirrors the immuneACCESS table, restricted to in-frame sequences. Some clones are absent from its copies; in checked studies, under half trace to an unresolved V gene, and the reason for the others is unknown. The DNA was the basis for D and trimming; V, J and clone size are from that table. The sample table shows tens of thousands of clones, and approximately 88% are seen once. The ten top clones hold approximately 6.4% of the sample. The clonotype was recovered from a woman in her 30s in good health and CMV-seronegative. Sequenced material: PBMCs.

The encoded CDR3 is CASRPGTGAGIVGAFF. The DNA is TGTGCCAGCAGACCCGGGACAGGGGCTGGAATAGTTGGGGCTTTCTTT. Here the chain combines TRBV27 and TRBJ1-1, and TRBD1 matches 10 of the central bases. Spanning cysteine to phenylalanine, the CDR3 consists of 16 amino acids. Here the CDR3 DNA is all that survives: 48 bases in frame from base 1. Compared with germline, V lacks 6 bases and J lacks 11 bases; bases without a gene match: 18. The germline V gene (reference sequence) sets CDR1 to MNHEY and CDR2 to SMNVEV.